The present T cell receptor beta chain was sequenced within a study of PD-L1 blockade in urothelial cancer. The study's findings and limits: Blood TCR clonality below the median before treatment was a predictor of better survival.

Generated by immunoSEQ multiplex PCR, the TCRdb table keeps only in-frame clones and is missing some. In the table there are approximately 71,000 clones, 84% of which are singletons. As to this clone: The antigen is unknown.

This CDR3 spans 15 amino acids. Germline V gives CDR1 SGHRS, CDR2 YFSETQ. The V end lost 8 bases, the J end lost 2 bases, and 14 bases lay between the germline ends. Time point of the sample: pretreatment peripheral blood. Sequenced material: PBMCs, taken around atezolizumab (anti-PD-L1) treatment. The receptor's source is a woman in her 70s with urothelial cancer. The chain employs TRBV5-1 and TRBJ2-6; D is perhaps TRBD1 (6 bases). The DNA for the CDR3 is TGCGCCAGTGGGGCAGGGGCTGCTGGGGCCAACGTCCTGACTTTC. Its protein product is CASGAGAAGANVLTF.